Listed here are 8 T cell receptor beta chains from one sample, sequenced in a study of blood T cell repertoires in COVID-19. The table came from immunoSEQ multiplex PCR; TCRdb's copy has only in-frame clones and leaves some out. The table includes some 390,000 clones, about nine tenths detected once. The specimen sequenced was peripheral blood. The receptors shown here come from a woman aged 40 to 50 with COVID-19, enrolled during active disease.

This clone is a singleton in its sample. This sequence joins TRBV7-6 and TRBJ2-2; D perhaps matches TRBD1 (8 bases). The CDR3 is made up of 18 amino acids. V lost 2 bases, J lost 0 bases, and 16 bases lay in between. Germline V gene sequence: CDR1 SGHVS, CDR2 FNYEAQ. CDR3 region: CASSLITGGLTNTGELFF. The CDR3 coding sequence is TGTGCCAGCAGCTTAATTACAGGGGGACTAACGAACACCGGGGAGCTGTTTTTT. The full variable domain, completed using reference TRBV7-6 and TRBJ2-2, is GAGVSQSPRYKVTKRGQDVALRCDPISGHVSLYWYRQALGQGPEFLTYFNYEAQQDKSGLPNDRFSAERPEGSISTLTIQRTEQRDSAMYRCASSLITGGLTNTGELFFGEGSRLTVL.

The rearrangement links TRBV3-1 (or the pseudogene TRBV3-2) to TRBJ1-4; tentative D call: TRBD1 (5 bases). The V end lost 3 bases, the J end lost 0 bases, and 11 bases lay between the germline ends. The CDR3 runs 16 residues. CDR1 LGHDT and CDR2 YNNKEL come from the germline V gene (reference sequence). This CDR3 reads CASSQSPTATNEKLFF. The DNA for the CDR3 is TGTGCCAGCAGCCAGAGTCCGACAGCAACTAATGAAAAACTGTTTTTT.

The chain links TRBV6-1 to TRBJ2-7; TRBD2 is a possible D gene (6 bases). In germline, CDR1 is MNHNS, CDR2 SASEGT. The length of the CDR3 is 15 residues. The V end lost 2 bases, the J end lost 0 bases, and 11 bases lay between the germline ends. For the CDR3, the DNA is TGTGCCAGCAGTGAACCGGGACTGAGCTCCTACGAGCAGTACTTC. Its translation: CASSEPGLSSYEQYF.

The rearrangement joins TRBV19 to TRBJ2-7; weak D call: TRBD1 (6 bases). The CDR3 covers 13 residues. V lost 5 bases and J lost 2, with 10 bases in between. Germline V CDR1 and CDR2: LNHDA, SQIVND (reference sequence). The chain's CDR3 is CASSPRDTYEQYF. The CDR3 DNA is TGTGCCAGTAGTCCCCGGGACACCTACGAGCAGTACTTC. Combining the CDR3 with reference TRBV19 and TRBJ2-7 gives the whole variable domain DGGITQSPKYLFRKEGQNVTLSCEQNLNHDAMYWYRQDPGQGLRLIYYSQIVNDFQKGDIAEGYSVSREKKESFPLTVTSAQKNPTAFYLCASSPRDTYEQYFGPGTRLTVT.

The gene calls are TRBV27 and TRBJ1-4, with unresolved D. The germline CDR1 and CDR2 sequences are MNHEY and SMNVEV (reference sequence). The CDR3 is 15 amino acids. V gave up 3 bases and J gave up 4 bases, with 12 bases separating them. The chain's CDR3 is CASSFGGRRNEKLFF. CDR3 bases: TGTGCCAGCAGTTTCGGAGGAAGACGTAATGAAAAACTGTTTTTT.

The gene calls are TRBV6-4 and TRBJ1-1, with D possibly TRBD1 on 5 matching bases. Per the germline V gene, CDR1 is MRHNA and CDR2 is SNTAGT. The CDR3 has 13 residues. V was clipped by 3 bases and J by 5 bases, with 10 bases between them. The CDR3 is CASSEGRGTEAFF. The CDR3 nucleotides are TGTGCCAGCAGTGAGGGGAGGGGAACTGAAGCTTTCTTT.

The rearrangement links TRBV6-5 to TRBJ2-1, with 9 bases identical to TRBD1. The ends lost 9 bases at V and 6 bases at J; junction bases unmatched: 6. The CDR3 runs to 13 residues. In germline, CDR1 is MNHEY, CDR2 SVGAGI. CDR3 amino acids: CASWTGVVNEQFF. CDR3 DNA: TGTGCCAGTTGGACAGGGGTTGTCAATGAGCAGTTCTTC.

This sequence joins TRBV11-1 and TRBJ1-1, with D unclear. CDR3 length: 15 amino acids. Looked up from germline, CDR1 is SGHAT and CDR2 is FQDESV (reference sequence). The germline V and J ends were trimmed by 1 base and 4 bases, with 13 bases remaining between them. This CDR3 reads CASSLGPVGSTEAFF. The CDR3, as DNA: TGTGCCAGCAGCTTAGGTCCAGTTGGGAGCACTGAAGCTTTCTTT.